The entry below gives a single TCR beta chain sequence along with its context. This clone appeared a few times. Its specific antigen is unknown. No base qualities exist here, and no much larger clone lies one base off it. Counted from cysteine to phenylalanine, this CDR3 has 18 amino acids. Kept here is only the CDR3 DNA, which spans 54 bases and is read in frame from base 1. V is pruned by 5 bases and J by 4 bases, leaving 12 bases of the junction without a gene match. The germline V gene yields MGHDK for CDR1 and SYGVNS for CDR2. Whole blood was collected in K2EDTA tubes by collaborating institutions according to the institutions' own protocols. For TCRbeta analysis, collaborator samples were shipped as frozen whole blood, as isolated PBMCs, or as DNA extracted from either sample type. The data originate from a study of blood T cell repertoires in COVID-19 (dated by TCRdb to between 2020 and 2021). About the investigation overall: The collaborator samples originated in the United States, Italy and Spain and spanned the acute and convalescent phases of COVID-19. Samples came from the ongoing ImmuneRACE study (first 160 participants) plus 1,254 subjects from 6 global collaborators. The material from the prospective study consisted of cDNA or gDNA derived from T cells, B-cell-depleted T cells, or PBMCs. A freely available public database, intended as a resource for researchers studying the immune response to SARS-CoV-2, is where the repertoires were released. HLA class I and class II types, where available, came from metadata supplied by the sample provider rather than from assay-based typing. Deeply sampled blood TCRbeta repertoires from subjects exposed to, actively infected with, or recovered from COVID-19 were included in the dataset. A de-identified subject ID, COVID-19 status, age in years and sex were almost always included in the sample metadata.

TCRbeta CDR3 regions were amplified from genomic DNA by means of the immunoSEQ Assay, a bias-controlled multiplex PCR. In the original analysis: The number of nucleated cells in each sample was estimated from the amplification of reference gene primers within the assay. Sequence reads were collapsed and filtered to measure the absolute abundance of every unique TCRbeta CDR3 rearrangement. For each sample, productive Simpson clonality was calculated as the square root of Simpson's diversity index over productive rearrangements. TCRdb limited this immuneACCESS table to in-frame rearrangements with V and J called. A share of clones is missing; checked studies link under half to unresolved V genes, and the rest is unexplained. V and J calls plus clone size are reproduced from that table; the DNA served to infer D and trimming. Here the sample has approximately 170,000 clones; 70% to 90% occur a single time. The ten largest clones take up roughly 7% of the sample.

Summary of the overall study and its limitations: The amount of clinical and demographic metadata varied by source and participant and was provided uncurated.

The sample consisted of peripheral blood. The clonotype was recovered from a woman of 80 years or more in a cohort sampled during active or convalescent COVID-19. The rearranged segments are TRBV25-1 and TRBJ2-5, with 14 bases matching TRBD2. The sequenced DNA is TGTGCCAGCAGTCCCCGGACTAGCGGGAGGAGGTCCCCAGAGACCCAGTACTTC. Its translation reads: CASSPRTSGRRSPETQYF.